What follows is one T cell receptor beta chain and its context. The data are from a study of blood T cells in healthy people across ages. The V segment lost 5 bases and the J segment 2 bases; nucleotides outside the gene matches: 5. This CDR3 has 16 amino acids. Through a sample-barcoded 5' primer and a J-beta primer mix, a second PCR was run for roughly 6 to 12 cycles. A single record per CDR3 protein comes from TCRdb applying MiXCR to the 5' RACE reads. The table includes 1.2 million to 1.5 million distinct CDR3 sequences, roughly 40% detected once. This chain joins TRBV12-3 or TRBV12-4 and TRBJ2-5; 13 nucleotides line up with TRBD2. The source material was blood. The clonotype comes from a woman aged 18-29 years in good health. The CDR3 spells CASSPGTSGIQETQYF. The CDR3, as DNA: TGTGCCAGCAGTCCCGGGACTAGCGGGATTCAAGAGACCCAGTACTTC.